Listed below are T cell receptor beta chains from one sample, sequenced in a study of shared clonotypes between healthy human individuals. Sequencing used immunoSEQ multiplex PCR; TCRdb keeps in-frame clones, though not all of them. The sample yields roughly 700,000 clones, about nine tenths seen once. The sample comprised memory CD8+ T cells from PBMCs. The receptors originated from a man aged 18 to 35 in good health. Some clones in this sample may be carry-over from other donors' samples. CDR3s include the opening cysteine and the closing phenylalanine or tryptophan. A D gene is named only where the DNA matches it firmly. Part of the rows lack a size; the others show once, few, many or a class for expanded clones.

TGTGCCAGTAGTATTCTGAGTTCCTCTGGAAACACCATATATTTT	CASSILSSSGNTIYF	-	TRBJ1-3	TRBV19	-
TGTGCCAGAAGCATAAACACCGGGGAGCTGTTTTTT	CARSINTGELFF	-	TRBJ2-2	TRBV5-3	-
TGTGCCAGCAGCTCGACAGGGTCCCAGGATAAACGCAATCAGCCCCAGCATTTT	CASSSTGSQDKRNQPQHF	-	TRBJ1-5	TRBV5-6	TRBD1
TGTGCCAGCAGCCAAGGGGACAACTATGGCTACACCTTC	CASSQGDNYGYTF	-	TRBJ1-2	TRBV13	-
TGCGCCAGCAGCTTGGCTAATAAATATGGCTACACCTTC	CASSLANKYGYTF	-	TRBJ1-2	TRBV5-1	-
TGTGCCAGCACCGAAAAGGGGATACTACACGAGCAGTACTTC	CASTEKGILHEQYF	once	TRBJ2-7	TRBV28	-
TGTGCCAGCAGTTACGACAGGGGCTATGGCTACACCTTC	CASSYDRGYGYTF	few	TRBJ1-2	TRBV6-5	TRBD1
TGTGCCAGCACACTGCGGGGGACAGGGGCCAAGGGAAACACCGGGGAGCTGTTTTTT	CASTLRGTGAKGNTGELFF	-	TRBJ2-2	TRBV28	TRBD1
TGCGCCAGCAGCCAAGAAACAGGGGGCTTATCCTACGAGCAGTACTTC	CASSQETGGLSYEQYF	-	TRBJ2-7	TRBV4-3	TRBD1
TGTGCCAGCAGCCCTACTAGCGGGAGGGCAGATACGCAGTATTTT	CASSPTSGRADTQYF	-	TRBJ2-3	TRBV5-4	TRBD2
TGTGCCAGCAGTGAGGGCCTTAGGCCTAATCAGCCCCAGCATTTT	CASSEGLRPNQPQHF	once	TRBJ1-5	TRBV6-1	-
TGCGCCAGCAGGCGGGACTACTACGAGCAGTACTTC	CASRRDYYEQYF	-	TRBJ2-7	TRBV10-2	TRBD2
TGCGCCAGCAGCCGGAACTCCCGGGACAGGGGGCGAGATAACTATGGCTACACCTTC	CASSRNSRDRGRDNYGYTF	-	TRBJ1-2	TRBV5-1	TRBD1
TGTGCCTGGAGCTGGGGAGCAAGGGGCGAGCAGTACTTC	CAWSWGARGEQYF	few	TRBJ2-7	TRBV30	-
TGTGCCAGCAGCCTAGGTGGGGAGCAGTACTTC	CASSLGGEQYF	-	TRBJ2-7	TRBV6-6	-
TGTGCCAGCAGTTCATGGACAGTAAACTATGGCTACACCTTC	CASSSWTVNYGYTF	-	TRBJ1-2	TRBV28	-
TGTGCCAGCAGTTTCAGGGGAGATACGCAGTATTTT	CASSFRGDTQYF	-	TRBJ2-3	TRBV27	-
TGTGCCAGCAGCGCAGACACCGGGGAGCTGTTTTTT	CASSADTGELFF	-	TRBJ2-2	TRBV7-7	-
TGCAGCGTTGGAGGGGGTGATACCTACGAGCAGTACTTC	CSVGGGDTYEQYF	-	TRBJ2-7	TRBV29-1	-
TGTGCCAGCAGCGCGAGGTCCGGGACAGGGGGCACCTACGAGCAGTACTTC	CASSARSGTGGTYEQYF	-	TRBJ2-7	TRBV5-5	TRBD1
TGCGCCAGCAGCCTCCAACAGGGAACCTACAATGAGCAGTTCTTC	CASSLQQGTYNEQFF	-	TRBJ2-1	TRBV4-1	-
TGTGCCAGTCAACTAGCGGGAGGGCCAGATACGCAGTATTTT	CASQLAGGPDTQYF	-	TRBJ2-3	TRBV19	TRBD2
TGTGCCAGCAGTTTGGAAGAGGGACTAGCGGGGGGGGTGGATGAGCAGTTCTTC	CASSLEEGLAGGVDEQFF	few	TRBJ2-1	TRBV28	TRBD2
TGTGCCAGCAGCCGTCGGGTAGGGGAACACATTCAGTACTTC	CASSRRVGEHIQYF	-	TRBJ2-4	TRBV5-8	-
TGTGCCACCGACAGGGGGCTGGCGAGAGATACGCAGTATTTT	CATDRGLARDTQYF	-	TRBJ2-3	TRBV2	TRBD1
TGTGCCAGCAGTTTCGGGACGGACGTCGGGGTCAACGAGCAGTACTTC	CASSFGTDVGVNEQYF	-	TRBJ2-7	TRBV27	-
TGCGCCAGCACCCGAAATTACGGGGGACTAGCGGGAAAAGCCGGCTACAATGAGCAGTTCTTC	CASTRNYGGLAGKAGYNEQFF	-	TRBJ2-1	TRBV5-1	TRBD2
TGTGCCAGTTTTTCCAGGAGCTCCTACAATGAGCAGTTCTTC	CASFSRSSYNEQFF	once	TRBJ2-1	TRBV2	-